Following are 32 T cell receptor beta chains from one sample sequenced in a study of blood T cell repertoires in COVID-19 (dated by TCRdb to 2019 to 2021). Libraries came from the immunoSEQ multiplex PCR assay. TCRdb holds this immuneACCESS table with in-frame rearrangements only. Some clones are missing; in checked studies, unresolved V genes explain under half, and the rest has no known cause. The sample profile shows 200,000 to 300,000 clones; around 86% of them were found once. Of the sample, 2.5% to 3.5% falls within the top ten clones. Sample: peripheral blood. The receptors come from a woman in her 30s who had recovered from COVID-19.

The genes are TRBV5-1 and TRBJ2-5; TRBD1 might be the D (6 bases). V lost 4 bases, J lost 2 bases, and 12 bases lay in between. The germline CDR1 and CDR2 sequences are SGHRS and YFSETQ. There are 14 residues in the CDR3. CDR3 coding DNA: TGCGCCAGCAGCACGGGGACAAGGCAAGAGACCCAGTACTTC. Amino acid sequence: CASSTGTRQETQYF.

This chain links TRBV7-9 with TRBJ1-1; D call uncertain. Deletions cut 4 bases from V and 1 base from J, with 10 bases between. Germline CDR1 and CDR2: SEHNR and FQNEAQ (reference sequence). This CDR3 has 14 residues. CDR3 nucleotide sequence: TGTGCCAGCAGCTCTCGACTGGCGAACACTGAAGCTTTCTTT. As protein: CASSSRLANTEAFF.

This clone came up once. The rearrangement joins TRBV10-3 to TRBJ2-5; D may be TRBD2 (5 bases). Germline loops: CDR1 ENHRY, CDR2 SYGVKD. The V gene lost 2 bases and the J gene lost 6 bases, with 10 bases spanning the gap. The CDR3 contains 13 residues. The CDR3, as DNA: TGTGCCATCAGTGAGGTCGGGGTTAAGACCCAGTACTTC. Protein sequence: CAISEVGVKTQYF.

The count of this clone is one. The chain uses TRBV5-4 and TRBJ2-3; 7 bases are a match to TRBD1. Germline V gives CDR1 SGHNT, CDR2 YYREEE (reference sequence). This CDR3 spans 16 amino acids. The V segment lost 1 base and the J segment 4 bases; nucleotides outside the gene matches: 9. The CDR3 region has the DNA TGTGCCAGCAGCTTGACCACAGGGGCTAGGCCAGATACGCAGTATTTT. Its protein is CASSLTTGARPDTQYF.

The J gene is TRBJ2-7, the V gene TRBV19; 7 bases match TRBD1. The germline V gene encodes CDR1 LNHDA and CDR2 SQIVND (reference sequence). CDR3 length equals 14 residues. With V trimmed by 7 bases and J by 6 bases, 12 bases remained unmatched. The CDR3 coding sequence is TGTGCCAGTAAAAAGACAGGGCCTGATGGCGAGCAGTACTTC. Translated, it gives CASKKTGPDGEQYF.

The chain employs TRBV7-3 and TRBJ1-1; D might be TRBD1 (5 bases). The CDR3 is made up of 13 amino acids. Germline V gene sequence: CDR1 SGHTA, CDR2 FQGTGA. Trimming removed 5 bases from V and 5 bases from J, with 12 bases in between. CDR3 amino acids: CASSPQGYTEAFF. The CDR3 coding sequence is TGTGCCAGCAGCCCGCAGGGTTATACTGAAGCTTTCTTT.

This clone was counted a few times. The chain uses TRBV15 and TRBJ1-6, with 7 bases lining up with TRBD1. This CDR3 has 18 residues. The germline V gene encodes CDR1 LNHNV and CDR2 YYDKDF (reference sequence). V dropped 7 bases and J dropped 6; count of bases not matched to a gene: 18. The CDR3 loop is CATKNRGSLSVGNSPLHF. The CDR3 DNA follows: TGTGCCACCAAAAACAGGGGAAGTCTGTCGGTAGGTAATTCACCCCTCCACTTT.

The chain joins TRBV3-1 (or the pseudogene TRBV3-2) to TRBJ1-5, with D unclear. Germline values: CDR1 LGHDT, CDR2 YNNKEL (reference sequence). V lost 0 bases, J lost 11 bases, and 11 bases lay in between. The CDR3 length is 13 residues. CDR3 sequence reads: CASSQDGRAAQHF. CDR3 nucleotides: TGTGCCAGCAGCCAAGATGGGAGGGCCGCCCAGCATTTT.

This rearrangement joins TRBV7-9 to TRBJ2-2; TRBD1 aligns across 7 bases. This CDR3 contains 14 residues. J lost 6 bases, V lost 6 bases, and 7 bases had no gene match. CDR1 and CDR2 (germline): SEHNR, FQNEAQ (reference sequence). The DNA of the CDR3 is TGTGCCAGCAGTTTACAGGGGCTAGCCGGGGAGCTGTTTTTT. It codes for CASSLQGLAGELFF.

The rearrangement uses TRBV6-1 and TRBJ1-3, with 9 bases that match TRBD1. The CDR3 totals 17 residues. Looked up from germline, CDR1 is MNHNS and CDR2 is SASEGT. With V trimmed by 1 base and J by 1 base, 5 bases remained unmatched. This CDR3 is CASSEGFGQGSGNTIYF. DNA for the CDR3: TGTGCCAGCAGTGAAGGGTTCGGACAGGGGTCTGGAAACACCATATATTTT.

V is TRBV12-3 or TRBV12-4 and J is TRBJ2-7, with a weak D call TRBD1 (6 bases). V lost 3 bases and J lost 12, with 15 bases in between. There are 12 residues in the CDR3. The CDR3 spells CASSFSGTRGYF. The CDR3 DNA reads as TGTGCCAGCAGTTTTAGTGGGACCAGGGGGTACTTC.

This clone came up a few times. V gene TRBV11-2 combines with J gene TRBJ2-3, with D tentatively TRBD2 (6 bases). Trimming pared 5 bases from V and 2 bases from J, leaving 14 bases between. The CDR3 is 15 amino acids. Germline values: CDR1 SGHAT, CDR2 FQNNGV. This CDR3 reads CASSTTPGLTDTQYF. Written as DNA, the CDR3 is TGTGCCAGCAGCACCACCCCGGGACTCACAGATACGCAGTATTTT.

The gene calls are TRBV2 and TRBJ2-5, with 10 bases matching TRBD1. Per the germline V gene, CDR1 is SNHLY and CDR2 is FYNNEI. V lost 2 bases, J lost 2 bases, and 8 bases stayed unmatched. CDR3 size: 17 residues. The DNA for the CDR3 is TGTGCCAGCAGTGAACGGTTGGGACAGGGGACTCAAGAGACCCAGTACTTC. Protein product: CASSERLGQGTQETQYF.

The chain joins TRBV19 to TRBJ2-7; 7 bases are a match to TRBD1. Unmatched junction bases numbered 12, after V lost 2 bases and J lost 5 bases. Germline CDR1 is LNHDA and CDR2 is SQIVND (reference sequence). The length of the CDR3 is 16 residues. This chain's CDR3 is CASSINLGTVADEQYF. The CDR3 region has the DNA TGTGCCAGTAGTATAAATCTTGGGACAGTGGCCGACGAGCAGTACTTC.

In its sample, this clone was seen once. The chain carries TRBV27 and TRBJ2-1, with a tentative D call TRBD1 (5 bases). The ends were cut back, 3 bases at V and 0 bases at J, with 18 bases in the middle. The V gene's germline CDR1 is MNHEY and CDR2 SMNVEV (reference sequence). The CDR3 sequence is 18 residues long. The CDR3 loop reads CASSLGRKGISSYNEQFF. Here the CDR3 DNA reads TGTGCCAGCAGTTTGGGCAGGAAGGGGATCAGCTCCTACAATGAGCAGTTCTTC.

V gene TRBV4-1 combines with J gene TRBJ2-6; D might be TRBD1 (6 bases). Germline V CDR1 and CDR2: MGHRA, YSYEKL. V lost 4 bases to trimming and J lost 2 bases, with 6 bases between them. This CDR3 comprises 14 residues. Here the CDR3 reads CASSRTAGANVLTF. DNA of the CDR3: TGCGCCAGCAGCCGGACAGCTGGGGCCAACGTCCTGACTTTC.

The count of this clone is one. CDR3 sequence reads: CASSQGQDTGELFF. CDR3 bases: TGCGCCAGCAGCCAAGGACAAGACACCGGGGAGCTGTTTTTT. The genes are TRBV4-3 and TRBJ2-2, with D unclear. Germline V lookup: CDR1 LGHNA, CDR2 YSLEER. With 1 base removed from V and 3 bases from J, the gap between germline ends came to 6 bases. The CDR3 is made up of 14 amino acids.

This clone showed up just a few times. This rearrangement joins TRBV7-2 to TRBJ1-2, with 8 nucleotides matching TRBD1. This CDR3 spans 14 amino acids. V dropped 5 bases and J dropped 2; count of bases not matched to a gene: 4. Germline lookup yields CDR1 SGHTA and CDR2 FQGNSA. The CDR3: CASSARQGNYGYTF. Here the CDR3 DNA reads TGTGCCAGCAGCGCCAGACAGGGGAACTATGGCTACACCTTC.

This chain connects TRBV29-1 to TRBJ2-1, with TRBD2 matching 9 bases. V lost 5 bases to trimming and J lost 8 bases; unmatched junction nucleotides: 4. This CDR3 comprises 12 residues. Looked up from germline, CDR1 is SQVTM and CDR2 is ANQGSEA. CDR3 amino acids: CSVSGTSYEQFF. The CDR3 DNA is TGCAGCGTTTCCGGGACTAGCTATGAGCAGTTCTTC.

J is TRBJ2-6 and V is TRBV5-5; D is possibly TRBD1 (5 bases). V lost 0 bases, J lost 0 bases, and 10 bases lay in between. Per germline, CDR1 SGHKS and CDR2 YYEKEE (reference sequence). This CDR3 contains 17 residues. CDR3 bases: TGTGCCAGCAGCTTGGCCAGGGTCCACTCTGGGGCCAACGTCCTGACTTTC. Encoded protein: CASSLARVHSGANVLTF.

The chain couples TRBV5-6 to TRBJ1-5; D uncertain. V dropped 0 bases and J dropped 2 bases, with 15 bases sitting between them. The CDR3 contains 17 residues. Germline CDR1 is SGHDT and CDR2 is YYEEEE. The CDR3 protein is CASSLAVSGIGNQPQHF. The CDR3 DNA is TGTGCCAGCAGCTTGGCAGTCTCCGGGATTGGCAATCAGCCCCAGCATTTT.

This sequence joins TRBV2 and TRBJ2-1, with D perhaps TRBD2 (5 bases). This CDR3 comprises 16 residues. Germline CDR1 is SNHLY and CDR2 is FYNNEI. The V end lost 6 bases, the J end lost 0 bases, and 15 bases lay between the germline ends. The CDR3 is CASSPQLVGSYNEQFF. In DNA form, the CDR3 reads TGTGCCAGCAGCCCTCAACTAGTGGGCTCCTACAATGAGCAGTTCTTC.

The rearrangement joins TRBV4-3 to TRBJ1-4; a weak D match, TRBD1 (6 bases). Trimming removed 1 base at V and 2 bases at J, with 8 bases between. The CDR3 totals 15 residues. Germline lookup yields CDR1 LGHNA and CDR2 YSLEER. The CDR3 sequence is CASSQAGVTNEKLFF. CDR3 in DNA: TGCGCCAGCAGCCAAGCAGGGGTTACTAATGAAAAACTGTTTTTT.

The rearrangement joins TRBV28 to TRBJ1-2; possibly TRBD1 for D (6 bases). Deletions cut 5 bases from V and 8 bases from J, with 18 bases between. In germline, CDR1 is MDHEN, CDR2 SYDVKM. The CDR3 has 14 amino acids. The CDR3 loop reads CASSAGTPRGGYTF. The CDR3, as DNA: TGTGCCAGCAGTGCCGGGACACCTCGAGGGGGCTACACCTTC.

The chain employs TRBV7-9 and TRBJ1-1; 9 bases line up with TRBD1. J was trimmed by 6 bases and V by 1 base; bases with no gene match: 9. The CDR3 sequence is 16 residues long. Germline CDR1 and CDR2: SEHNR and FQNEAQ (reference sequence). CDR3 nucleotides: TGTGCCAGCAGCTTAGTCCACAGGGGGCTGTTGGCTGAAGCTTTCTTT. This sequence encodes CASSLVHRGLLAEAFF. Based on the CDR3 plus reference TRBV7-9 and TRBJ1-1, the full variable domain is DTGVSQNPRHKITKRGQNVTFRCDPISEHNRLYWYRQTLGQGPEFLTYFQNEAQLEKSRLLSDRFSAERPKGSFSTLEIQRTEQGDSAMYLCASSLVHRGLLAEAFFGQGTRLTVV.

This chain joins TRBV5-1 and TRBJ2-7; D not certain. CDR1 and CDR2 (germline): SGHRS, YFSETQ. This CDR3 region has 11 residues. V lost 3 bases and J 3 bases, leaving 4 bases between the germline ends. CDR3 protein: CASSSDYEQYF. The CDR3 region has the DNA TGCGCCAGCAGCTCAGACTACGAGCAGTACTTC.

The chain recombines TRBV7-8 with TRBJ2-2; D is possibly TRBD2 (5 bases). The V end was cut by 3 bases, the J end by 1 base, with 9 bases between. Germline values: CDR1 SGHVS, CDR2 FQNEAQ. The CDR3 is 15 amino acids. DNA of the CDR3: TGTGCCAGCAGCTTCTCTGGAGGGAACACCGGGGAGCTGTTTTTT. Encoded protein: CASSFSGGNTGELFF.

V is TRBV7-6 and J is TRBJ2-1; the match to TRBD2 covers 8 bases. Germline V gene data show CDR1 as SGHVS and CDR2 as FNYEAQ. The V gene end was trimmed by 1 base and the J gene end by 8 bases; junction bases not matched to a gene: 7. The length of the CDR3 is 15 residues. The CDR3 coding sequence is TGTGCCAGCAGCTTAGGAGGTGGCGGGGGGCATGAGCAGTTCTTC. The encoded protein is CASSLGGGGGHEQFF.

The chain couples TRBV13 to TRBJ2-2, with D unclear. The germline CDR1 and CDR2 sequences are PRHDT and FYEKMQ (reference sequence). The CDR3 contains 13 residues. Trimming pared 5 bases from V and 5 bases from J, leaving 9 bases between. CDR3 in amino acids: CASSPPVTGELFF. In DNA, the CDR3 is TGTGCCAGCAGCCCCCCCGTAACCGGGGAGCTGTTTTTT.

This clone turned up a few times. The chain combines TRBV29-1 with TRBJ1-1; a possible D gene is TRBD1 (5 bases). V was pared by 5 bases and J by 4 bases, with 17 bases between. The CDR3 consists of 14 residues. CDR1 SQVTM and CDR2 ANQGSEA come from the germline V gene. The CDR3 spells CSVSRGSGGTEAFF. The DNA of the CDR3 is TGCAGCGTTTCAAGGGGCTCCGGCGGCACTGAAGCTTTCTTT.

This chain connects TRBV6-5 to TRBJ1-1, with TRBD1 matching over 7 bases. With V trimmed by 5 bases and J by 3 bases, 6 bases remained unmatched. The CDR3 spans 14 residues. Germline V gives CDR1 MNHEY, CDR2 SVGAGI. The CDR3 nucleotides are TGTGCCAGCAGTATAGGGGGCACGGACACTGAAGCTTTCTTT. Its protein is CASSIGGTDTEAFF.

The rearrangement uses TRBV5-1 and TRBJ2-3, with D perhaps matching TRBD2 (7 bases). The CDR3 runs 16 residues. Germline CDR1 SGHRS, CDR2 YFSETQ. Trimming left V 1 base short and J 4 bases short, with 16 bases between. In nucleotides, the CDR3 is TGCGCCAGCAGCTTGTTTGGCGGGGGCCTCTCAGATACGCAGTATTTT. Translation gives CASSLFGGGLSDTQYF. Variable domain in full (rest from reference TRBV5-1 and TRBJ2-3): KAGVTQTPRYLIKTRGQQVTLSCSPISGHRSVSWYQQTPGQGLQFLFEYFSETQRNKGNFPGRFSGRQFSNSRSEMNVSTLELGDSALYLCASSLFGGGLSDTQYFGPGTRLTVL.